Listed below are T cell receptor beta chains from one sample, sequenced in a study of blood T cell repertoires in COVID-19. Data came from immunoSEQ multiplex PCR; TCRdb stores just in-frame clones and leaves some out. This sample has over 100,000 clones, with 75% to 85% found just once. Material for sequencing was peripheral blood. The receptors originated from a woman at least 80 years old with acute or convalescent COVID-19. The CDR3 runs from the conserved cysteine through the conserved F or W. The D gene is left open where the match is weak. The size field is filled for only some rows; it gives once, few, many or a size class.

d_gene	v_gene	abundance	j_gene	CDR3nt	CDR3aa
TRBD2	TRBV3-1/TRBV3-2	-	TRBJ2-1	TGTGCCAGCAGCCAAGGGGAGGGAGGCAATGAGCAGTTCTTC	CASSQGEGGNEQFF
TRBD2	TRBV4-3	-	TRBJ2-2	TGCGCCAGCAGCCGACAAAGCGGGATCGCCGGGGAGCTGTTTTTT	CASSRQSGIAGELFF
-	TRBV6-5	few	TRBJ2-5	TGTGCCAGCAGTCGCCGGGACAACCAAGAGACCCAGTACTTC	CASSRRDNQETQYF
-	TRBV21-1	-	TRBJ2-3	TGTGCCAGCAGCAAAGTGAGTCCTTCTCTTAGCACAGATACGCAGTATTTT	CASSKVSPSLSTDTQYF
TRBD2	TRBV7-3	-	TRBJ2-1	TGTGCCAGCAGCGTGACTAGCGGGAGGGCCTTGAAGCAGTTCTTC	CASSVTSGRALKQFF
-	TRBV15	-	TRBJ2-5	TGTGCCACCAGCAGAGATCTCTCTTCGTGGGACACCGAGGTTCCGGAGACCCAGTACTTC	CATSRDLSSWDTEVPETQYF
TRBD2	TRBV30	-	TRBJ2-1	TGTGCCTGGAGTGCGGGACTAGCGGGAGATGAGCAGTTCTTC	CAWSAGLAGDEQFF
TRBD1	TRBV5-1	-	TRBJ1-5	TGCGCCAGCAGCTTGAATACAGGGGACCAGCCCCAGCATTTT	CASSLNTGDQPQHF
-	TRBV4-1	-	TRBJ2-1	TGCGCCAGCAGCCAAGAAGAAGGGAGCAATGAGCAGTTCTTC	CASSQEEGSNEQFF
-	TRBV7-3	-	TRBJ1-4	TGTGCCAGCAGCTTAGCGCGGCAGGGATGTAACAATAATGAAAAACTGTTTTTT	CASSLARQGCNNNEKLFF
-	TRBV5-1	-	TRBJ1-2	TGCGCCAGCAGACAAGGGGGGGGCCTTGGCTATGGCTACACCTTC	CASRQGGGLGYGYTF
-	TRBV19	-	TRBJ2-6	TGTGCCAGTAAAGGGGTGAGAGGGGCCAACGTCCTGACTTTC	CASKGVRGANVLTF
TRBD1	TRBV29-1	-	TRBJ1-1	TGCAGCGCTCAGGGGGGTCCTGAAGCTTTCTTT	CSAQGGPEAFF
-	TRBV7-9	once	TRBJ1-2	TGTGCCAGCAGCTTTGCCACGGCGACCGGGGATGGCTACACCTTC	CASSFATATGDGYTF
-	TRBV4-2	-	TRBJ2-5	TGTGCCAGCAGCCAAGGACAGTTCCAAGAGACCCAGTACTTC	CASSQGQFQETQYF
-	TRBV7-2	many	TRBJ2-7	TGTGCCAGCAGCTTAGGGGTCGGGGGAGCCTACGAGCAGTACTTC	CASSLGVGGAYEQYF
-	TRBV28	-	TRBJ1-5	TGTGCCAGCCGTCGGGGACAGCCCCAGCATTTT	CASRRGQPQHF
-	TRBV29-1	-	TRBJ2-7	TGCAGCGCTCTCACGCGGACGGCGGGCTACGAGCAGTACTTC	CSALTRTAGYEQYF
TRBD1	TRBV14	-	TRBJ1-2	TGTGCCAGCAGCCATCTGGGACAGAACTATGGCTACACCTTC	CASSHLGQNYGYTF
TRBD2	TRBV7-2	once	TRBJ2-5	TGTGCCAGCAGCGAGGGGACTAGCGGCTTCCAAGAGACCCAGTACTTC	CASSEGTSGFQETQYF
TRBD1	TRBV6-5	few	TRBJ1-2	TGTGCCAGCAGTACTCGGGACAGGGTAGGAGGCTACACCTTC	CASSTRDRVGGYTF
TRBD1	TRBV2	-	TRBJ1-5	TGTGCCAGCAGTGATTCAGGGGGTCAGCCCCAGCATTTT	CASSDSGGQPQHF
-	TRBV6-5	-	TRBJ1-2	TGTGCCAGCAGCCGACTAGTGGATGGCTACACCTTC	CASSRLVDGYTF
-	TRBV7-2	many	TRBJ1-1	TGTGCCAGCAGCTTATCCACAGAGAACACTGAAGCTTTCTTT	CASSLSTENTEAFF
TRBD2	TRBV4-3	few	TRBJ2-3	TGCGCCAGCAGCTTGGGACTAGCGGGGGTGGATACGCAGTATTTT	CASSLGLAGVDTQYF
TRBD1	TRBV3-1/TRBV3-2	-	TRBJ1-4	TGTGCCAGCAGCCAAGAGGACAGGGGCTCAGAAAAACTGTTTTTT	CASSQEDRGSEKLFF
TRBD1	TRBV6-5	-	TRBJ2-3	TGTGCCAGCAGTTTGGGACAGGGGGCTTCTGGAACGCAGTATTTT	CASSLGQGASGTQYF
TRBD1	TRBV7-3	-	TRBJ2-1	TGTGCCAGCAGCTTAGGTGGGACAGGGATAGATGAGCAGTTCTTC	CASSLGGTGIDEQFF
TRBD2	TRBV11-3	-	TRBJ2-1	TGTGCCAGCAGCTTTGGTACAGGGGCATCTAGCGGGGGGGCCGATGAGCAGTTCTTC	CASSFGTGASSGGADEQFF
TRBD1	TRBV24-1	-	TRBJ2-7	TGTGCCACCAGTGATCACAGGACAGGGAAGATAGGCGAGCAGTACTTC	CATSDHRTGKIGEQYF
TRBD2	TRBV10-3	-	TRBJ2-1	TGTGCCATCAGTGAGTCGAGGGGAACGGGAGGACGCAATGAGCAGTTCTTC	CAISESRGTGGRNEQFF
-	TRBV6-2/TRBV6-3	-	TRBJ2-2	TGTGCCAGCAGTCCCCGACAGTCCCCGAACACCGGGGAGCTGTTTTTT	CASSPRQSPNTGELFF
-	TRBV9	few	TRBJ1-2	TGTGCCAGCAGCGTAGATCCGTTTAGCGACTATGGCTACACCTTC	CASSVDPFSDYGYTF
-	TRBV19	-	TRBJ1-2	TGTGCCAGTAGTATAGATGGGACCAGGGGCGGTGGCTACACCTTC	CASSIDGTRGGGYTF
-	TRBV10-3	-	TRBJ2-6	TGTGCCATCAGTGAAGGGGTAGGGGCCAACGTCCTGACTTTC	CAISEGVGANVLTF
TRBD1	TRBV3-1/TRBV3-2	once	TRBJ2-2	TGTGCCAGCAGCCAAATTACCGGGACAGCGAACACCGGGGAGCTGTTTTTT	CASSQITGTANTGELFF
TRBD1	TRBV5-1	few	TRBJ2-5	TGCGCCAGCAGCTTAAGCGGGACAGGGGAAGAGACCCAGTACTTC	CASSLSGTGEETQYF
-	TRBV6-2/TRBV6-3	-	TRBJ2-1	TGTGCCAGCAGTTACTCCGGGCGAGGGAATGAGCAGTTCTTC	CASSYSGRGNEQFF
-	TRBV9	-	TRBJ2-1	TGTGCCAGCAGCGTAGGATCTCGAGCGAGGGAGCAGTTCTTC	CASSVGSRAREQFF
TRBD1	TRBV11-2	-	TRBJ1-2	TGTGCCAGCAGTGCCGCCGGGACAGTCTATGGCTACACCTTC	CASSAAGTVYGYTF
-	TRBV12-3/TRBV12-4	few	TRBJ1-5	TGTGCCAGCAGGGACAGTAATCAGCCCCAGCATTTT	CASRDSNQPQHF
TRBD1	TRBV27	-	TRBJ2-7	TGTGCCAGCAGTTCGCTCCCGGGACAGGGGGAGGCCGAGCAGTACTTC	CASSSLPGQGEAEQYF
-	TRBV16	-	TRBJ2-7	TGTGCCAGCAGCCAGTCGGGTGACGAGCAGTACTTC	CASSQSGDEQYF
-	TRBV19	few	TRBJ1-5	TGTGCCAGTAGTATGGTGGAGGGTATAAGCAATCAGCCCCAGCATTTT	CASSMVEGISNQPQHF
-	TRBV7-2	-	TRBJ2-3	TGTGCCAGCAGCTCGGGAGTGGGACTCAACACAGATACGCAGTATTTT	CASSSGVGLNTDTQYF
TRBD2	TRBV20-1	-	TRBJ2-7	TGCAGTGCTAGTACTAGCGGGTTCTCCTACGAGCAGTACTTC	CSASTSGFSYEQYF
-	TRBV7-2	-	TRBJ2-5	TGTGCCAGCAGCTTCGGGACTGTACAAGAGACCCAGTACTTC	CASSFGTVQETQYF
-	TRBV5-1	-	TRBJ1-2	TGCGCCAGCAGCTCCGGGACACCGAACTATGGCTACACCTTC	CASSSGTPNYGYTF
-	TRBV10-2	-	TRBJ2-2	TGCGCCAGCACAATGACCGGGGAGCTGTTTTTT	CASTMTGELFF
-	TRBV5-1	-	TRBJ2-5	TGCGCCAGCAGCTTACAGGGTTCAGAGACCCAGTACTTC	CASSLQGSETQYF
-	TRBV3-1/TRBV3-2	-	TRBJ2-1	TGTGCCAGCAGCCAGCCCCCGGGCCCAGGGATGAATGAGCAGTTCTTC	CASSQPPGPGMNEQFF
TRBD2	TRBV3-1/TRBV3-2	-	TRBJ2-7	TGTGCCAGCAGCCCTCGCGGTAGCGGGAAGGGCGAGCAGTACTTC	CASSPRGSGKGEQYF
TRBD1	TRBV4-1	once	TRBJ1-4	TGCGCCAGCAGCCAGACCGGGACAGGGGGGGGAAAACTGTTTTTT	CASSQTGTGGGKLFF
TRBD1	TRBV19	-	TRBJ2-3	TGTGCCAGTAGTACAGGGGGAGGCACAGATACGCAGTATTTT	CASSTGGGTDTQYF
TRBD2	TRBV4-2	-	TRBJ2-7	TGTGCCAGCAGCCAAGCTCTAGCGGGAGAGAATTACGAGCAGTACTTC	CASSQALAGENYEQYF